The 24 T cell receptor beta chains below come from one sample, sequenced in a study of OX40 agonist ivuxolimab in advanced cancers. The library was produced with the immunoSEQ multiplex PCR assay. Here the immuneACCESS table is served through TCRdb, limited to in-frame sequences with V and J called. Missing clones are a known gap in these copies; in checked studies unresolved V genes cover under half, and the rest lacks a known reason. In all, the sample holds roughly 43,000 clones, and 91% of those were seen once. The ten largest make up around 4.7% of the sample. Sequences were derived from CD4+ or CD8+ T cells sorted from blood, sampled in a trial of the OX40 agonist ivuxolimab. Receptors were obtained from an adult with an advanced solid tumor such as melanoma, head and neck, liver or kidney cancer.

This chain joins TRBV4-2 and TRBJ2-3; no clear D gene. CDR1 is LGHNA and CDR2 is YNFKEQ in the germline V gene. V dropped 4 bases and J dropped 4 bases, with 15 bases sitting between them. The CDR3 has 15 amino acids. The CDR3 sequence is CASSPREGEADTQYF. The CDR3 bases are TGTGCCAGCAGCCCGCGTGAAGGCGAGGCAGATACGCAGTATTTT.

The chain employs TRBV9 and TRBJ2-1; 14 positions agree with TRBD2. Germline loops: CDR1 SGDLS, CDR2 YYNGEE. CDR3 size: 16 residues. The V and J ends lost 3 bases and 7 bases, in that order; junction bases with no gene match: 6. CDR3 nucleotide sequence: TGTGCCAGCAGCGACCCCGGGACTAGCGGGAGTAATGAGCAGTTCTTC. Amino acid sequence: CASSDPGTSGSNEQFF.

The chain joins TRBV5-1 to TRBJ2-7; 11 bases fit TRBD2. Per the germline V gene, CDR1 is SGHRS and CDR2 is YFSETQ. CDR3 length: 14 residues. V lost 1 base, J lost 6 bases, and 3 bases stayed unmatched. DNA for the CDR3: TGCGCCAGCAGCTTGTCCCTAGCGGGAGGCGAGCAGTACTTC. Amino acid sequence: CASSLSLAGGEQYF.

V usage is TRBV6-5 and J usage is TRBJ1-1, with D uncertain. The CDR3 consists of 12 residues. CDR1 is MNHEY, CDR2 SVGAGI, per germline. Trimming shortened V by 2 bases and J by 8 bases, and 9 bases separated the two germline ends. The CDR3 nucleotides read TGTGCCAGCAGTTACCAGACCTTCGAAGCTTTCTTT. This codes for CASSYQTFEAFF.

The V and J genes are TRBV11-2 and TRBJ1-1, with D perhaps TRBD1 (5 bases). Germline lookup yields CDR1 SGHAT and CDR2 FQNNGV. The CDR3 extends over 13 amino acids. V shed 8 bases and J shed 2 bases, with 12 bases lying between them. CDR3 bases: TGTGCCAGCCGCCAGGGCCTTAACACTGAAGCTTTCTTT. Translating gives CASRQGLNTEAFF.

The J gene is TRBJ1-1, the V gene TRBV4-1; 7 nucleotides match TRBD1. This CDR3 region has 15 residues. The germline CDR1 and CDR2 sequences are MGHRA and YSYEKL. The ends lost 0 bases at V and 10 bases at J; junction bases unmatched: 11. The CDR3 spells CASSQDPQGIDGAFF. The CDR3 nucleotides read TGCGCCAGCAGCCAAGATCCACAGGGGATTGATGGAGCTTTCTTT.

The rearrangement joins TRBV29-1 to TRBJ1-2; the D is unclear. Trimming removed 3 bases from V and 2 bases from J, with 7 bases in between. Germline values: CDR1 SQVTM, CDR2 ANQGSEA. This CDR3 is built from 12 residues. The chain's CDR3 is CSVDVGNYGYTF. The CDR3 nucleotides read TGCAGCGTTGATGTTGGGAACTATGGCTACACCTTC.

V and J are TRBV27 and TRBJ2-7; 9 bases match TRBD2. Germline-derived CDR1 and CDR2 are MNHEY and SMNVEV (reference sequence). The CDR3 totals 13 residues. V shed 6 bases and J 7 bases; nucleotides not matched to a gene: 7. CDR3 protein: CASSPLAGGEQYF. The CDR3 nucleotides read TGTGCCAGCAGCCCACTAGCGGGTGGTGAGCAGTACTTC.

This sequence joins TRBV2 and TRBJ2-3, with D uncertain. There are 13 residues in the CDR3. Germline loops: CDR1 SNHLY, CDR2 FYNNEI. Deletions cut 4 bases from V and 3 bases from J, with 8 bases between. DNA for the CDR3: TGTGCCAGCAGTGCCAGTGGGACAGATACGCAGTATTTT. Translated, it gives CASSASGTDTQYF.

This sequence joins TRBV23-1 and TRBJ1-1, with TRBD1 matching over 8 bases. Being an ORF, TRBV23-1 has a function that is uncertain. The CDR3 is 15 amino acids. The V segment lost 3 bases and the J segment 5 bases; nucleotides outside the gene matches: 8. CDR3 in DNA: TGCGCCAGCAGTCATCCCGGACAGGGTAAGACTGAAGCTTTCTTT. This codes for CASSHPGQGKTEAFF.

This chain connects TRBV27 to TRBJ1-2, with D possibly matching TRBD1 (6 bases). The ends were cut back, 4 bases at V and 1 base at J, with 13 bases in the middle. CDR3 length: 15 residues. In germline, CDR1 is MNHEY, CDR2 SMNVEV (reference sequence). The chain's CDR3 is CASSSSRTVNYGYTF. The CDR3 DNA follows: TGTGCCAGCAGTTCCTCCCGGACAGTTAACTATGGCTACACCTTC.

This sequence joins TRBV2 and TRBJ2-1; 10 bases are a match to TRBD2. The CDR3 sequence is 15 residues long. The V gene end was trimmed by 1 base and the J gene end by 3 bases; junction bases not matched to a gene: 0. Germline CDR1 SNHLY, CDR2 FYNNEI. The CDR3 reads CASSEGTSGYNEQFF. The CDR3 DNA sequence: TGTGCCAGCAGTGAAGGGACTAGCGGCTACAATGAGCAGTTCTTC.

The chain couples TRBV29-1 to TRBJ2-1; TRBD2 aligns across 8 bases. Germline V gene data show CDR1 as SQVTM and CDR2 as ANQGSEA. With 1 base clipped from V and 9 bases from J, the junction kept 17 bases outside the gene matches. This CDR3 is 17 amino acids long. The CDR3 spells CSVEAHWAGGWFPEQFF. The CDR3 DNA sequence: TGCAGCGTTGAAGCCCACTGGGCGGGAGGTTGGTTTCCTGAGCAGTTCTTC.

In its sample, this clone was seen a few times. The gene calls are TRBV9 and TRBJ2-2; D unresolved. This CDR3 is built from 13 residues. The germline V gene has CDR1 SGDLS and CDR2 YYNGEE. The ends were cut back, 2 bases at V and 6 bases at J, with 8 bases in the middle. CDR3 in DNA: TGTGCCAGCAGCGTGTCCGACCCCGGGGAGCTGTTTTTT. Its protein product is CASSVSDPGELFF. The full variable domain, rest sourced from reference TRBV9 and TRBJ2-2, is DSGVTQTPKHLITATGQRVTLRCSPRSGDLSVYWYQQSLDQGLQFLIQYYNGEERAKGNILERFSAQQFPDLHSELNLSSLELGDSALYFCASSVSDPGELFFGEGSRLTVL.

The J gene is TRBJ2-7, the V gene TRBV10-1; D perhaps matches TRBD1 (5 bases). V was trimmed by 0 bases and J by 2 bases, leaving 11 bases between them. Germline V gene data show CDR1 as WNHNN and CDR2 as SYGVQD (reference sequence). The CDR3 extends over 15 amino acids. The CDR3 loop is CASSESKGFPYEQYF. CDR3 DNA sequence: TGCGCCAGCAGTGAGTCGAAGGGGTTCCCCTACGAGCAGTACTTC.

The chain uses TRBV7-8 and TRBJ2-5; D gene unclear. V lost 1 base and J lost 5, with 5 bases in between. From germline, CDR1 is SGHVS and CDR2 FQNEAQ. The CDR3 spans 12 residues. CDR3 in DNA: TGTGCCAGCAGCTTAGAGTTGGAGACCCAGTACTTC. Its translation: CASSLELETQYF.

The CDR3 DNA reads TGTGCCAGCAGCTCCTTAAAATACGAGCAGTACTTC. Its translation: CASSSLKYEQYF. This chain uses TRBV7-9 with TRBJ2-7; D gene ambiguous. With 4 bases removed from V and 4 bases from J, the gap between germline ends came to 8 bases. Germline CDR1 reads SEHNR; CDR2 reads FQNEAQ (reference sequence). The CDR3 extends over 12 amino acids.

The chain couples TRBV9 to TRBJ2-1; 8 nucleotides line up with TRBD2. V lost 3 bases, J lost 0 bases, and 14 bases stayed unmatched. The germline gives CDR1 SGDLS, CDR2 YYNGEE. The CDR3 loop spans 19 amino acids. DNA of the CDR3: TGTGCCAGCAGCGGTCAGGGCTTCATGAGCGGGAGCTCCTACAATGAGCAGTTCTTC. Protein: CASSGQGFMSGSSYNEQFF. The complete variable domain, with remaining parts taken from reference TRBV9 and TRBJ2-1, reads DSGVTQTPKHLITATGQRVTLRCSPRSGDLSVYWYQQSLDQGLQFLIQYYNGEERAKGNILERFSAQQFPDLHSELNLSSLELGDSALYFCASSGQGFMSGSSYNEQFFGPGTRLTVL.

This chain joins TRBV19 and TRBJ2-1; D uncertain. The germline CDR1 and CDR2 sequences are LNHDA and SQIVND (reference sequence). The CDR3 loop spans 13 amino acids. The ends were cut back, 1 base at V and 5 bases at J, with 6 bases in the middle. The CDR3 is CASSIGLNNEQFF. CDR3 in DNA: TGTGCCAGTAGTATAGGACTCAACAATGAGCAGTTCTTC.

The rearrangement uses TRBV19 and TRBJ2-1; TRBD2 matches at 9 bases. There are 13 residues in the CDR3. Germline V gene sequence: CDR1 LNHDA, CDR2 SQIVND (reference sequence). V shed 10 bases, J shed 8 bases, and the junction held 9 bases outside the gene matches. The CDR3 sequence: CATKREAWDEQFF. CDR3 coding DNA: TGTGCCACTAAGCGGGAGGCTTGGGATGAGCAGTTCTTC.

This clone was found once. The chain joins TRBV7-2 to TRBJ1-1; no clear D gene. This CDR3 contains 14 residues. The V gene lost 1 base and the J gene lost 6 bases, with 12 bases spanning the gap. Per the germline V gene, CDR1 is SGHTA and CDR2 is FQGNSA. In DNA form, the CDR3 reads TGTGCCAGCAGCTTAGGAGGTGGAAACGCTGAAGCTTTCTTT. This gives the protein CASSLGGGNAEAFF.

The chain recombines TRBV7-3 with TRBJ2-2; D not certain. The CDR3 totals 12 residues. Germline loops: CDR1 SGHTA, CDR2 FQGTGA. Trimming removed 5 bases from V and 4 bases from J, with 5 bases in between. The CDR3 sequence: CASSPATGELFF. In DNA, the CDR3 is TGTGCCAGCAGCCCAGCCACCGGGGAGCTGTTTTTT.

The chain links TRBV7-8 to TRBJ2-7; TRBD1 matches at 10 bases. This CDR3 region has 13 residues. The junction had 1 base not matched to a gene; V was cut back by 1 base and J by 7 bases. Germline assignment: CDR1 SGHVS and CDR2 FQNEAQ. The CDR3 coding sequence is TGTGCCAGCAGCTTAGGGACAGGGGGTGAGCAGTACGTC. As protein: CASSLGTGGEQYV.

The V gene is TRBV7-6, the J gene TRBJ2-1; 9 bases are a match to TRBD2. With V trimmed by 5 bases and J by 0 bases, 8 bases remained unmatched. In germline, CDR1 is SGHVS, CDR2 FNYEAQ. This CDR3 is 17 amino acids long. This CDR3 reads CASSPRLAESSYNEQFF. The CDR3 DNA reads TGTGCCAGCAGCCCGCGACTAGCGGAAAGCTCCTACAATGAGCAGTTCTTC.